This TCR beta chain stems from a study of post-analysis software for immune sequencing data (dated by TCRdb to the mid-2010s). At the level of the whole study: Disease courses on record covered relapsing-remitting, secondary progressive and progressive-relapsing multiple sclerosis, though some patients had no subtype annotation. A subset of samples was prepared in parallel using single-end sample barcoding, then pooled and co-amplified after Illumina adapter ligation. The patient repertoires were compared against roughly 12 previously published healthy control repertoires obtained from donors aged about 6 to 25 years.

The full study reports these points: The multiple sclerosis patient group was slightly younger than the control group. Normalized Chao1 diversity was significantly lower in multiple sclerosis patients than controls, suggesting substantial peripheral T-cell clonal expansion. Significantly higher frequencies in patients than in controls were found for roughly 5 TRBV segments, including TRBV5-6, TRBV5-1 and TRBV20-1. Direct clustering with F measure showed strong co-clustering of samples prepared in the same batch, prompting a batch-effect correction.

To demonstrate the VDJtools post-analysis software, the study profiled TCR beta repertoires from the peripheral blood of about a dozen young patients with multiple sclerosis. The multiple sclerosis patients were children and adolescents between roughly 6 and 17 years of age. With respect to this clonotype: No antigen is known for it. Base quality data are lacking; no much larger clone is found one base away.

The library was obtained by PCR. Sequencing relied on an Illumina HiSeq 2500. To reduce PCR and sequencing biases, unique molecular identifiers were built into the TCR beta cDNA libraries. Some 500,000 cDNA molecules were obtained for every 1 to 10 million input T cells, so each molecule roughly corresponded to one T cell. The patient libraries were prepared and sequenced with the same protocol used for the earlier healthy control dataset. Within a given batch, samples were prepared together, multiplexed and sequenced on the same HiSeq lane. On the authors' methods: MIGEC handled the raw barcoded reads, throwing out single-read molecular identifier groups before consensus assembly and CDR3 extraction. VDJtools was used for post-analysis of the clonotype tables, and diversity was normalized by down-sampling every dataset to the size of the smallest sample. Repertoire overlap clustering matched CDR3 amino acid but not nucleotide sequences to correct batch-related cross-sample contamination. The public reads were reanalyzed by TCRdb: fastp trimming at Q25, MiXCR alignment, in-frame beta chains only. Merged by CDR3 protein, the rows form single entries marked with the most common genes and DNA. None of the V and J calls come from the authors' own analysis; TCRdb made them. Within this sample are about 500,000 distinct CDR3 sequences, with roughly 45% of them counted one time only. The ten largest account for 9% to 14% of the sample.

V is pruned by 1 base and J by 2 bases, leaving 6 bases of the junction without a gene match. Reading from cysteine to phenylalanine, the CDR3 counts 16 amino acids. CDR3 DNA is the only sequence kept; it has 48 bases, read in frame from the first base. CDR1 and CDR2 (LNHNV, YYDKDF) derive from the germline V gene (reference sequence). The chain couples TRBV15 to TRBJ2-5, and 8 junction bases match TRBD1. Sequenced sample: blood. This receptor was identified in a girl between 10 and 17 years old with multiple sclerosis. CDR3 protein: CATSRAGDRTQETQYF. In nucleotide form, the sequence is TGTGCCACCAGCAGAGCCGGGGACAGGACACAAGAGACCCAGTACTTC.